This T cell receptor (beta chain) was sequenced in a study of cytomegalovirus exposure and HLA in healthy donors. Across the study: The study placed around 85% of its 398 genotyped donors in the Caucasian-associated ancestry cluster.

PCR primers comprised 60 Vbeta and 13 Jbeta primers. Profiling relied on immunoSEQ multiplex PCR, and the TCRdb table lists in-frame clones only, not all of them. The sample lists fewer than 200,000 clones, about 80% occurring once. Sequencing was carried out using PBMCs. This sequence originates from a man aged 55 to 70 in good health and CMV-seronegative.

The chain's CDR3 is CASTAGGSYEQYF. The CDR3 DNA sequence: TGTGCCAGCACGGCAGGGGGCTCCTACGAGCAGTACTTC. J is TRBJ2-7 and V is TRBV6-1; TRBD1 matches 7 bases. Germline V CDR1 and CDR2: MNHNS, SASEGT. The J segment lost 0 bases and the V segment lost 7 bases, leaving 3 bases of the junction unmatched. The CDR3 runs 13 residues.